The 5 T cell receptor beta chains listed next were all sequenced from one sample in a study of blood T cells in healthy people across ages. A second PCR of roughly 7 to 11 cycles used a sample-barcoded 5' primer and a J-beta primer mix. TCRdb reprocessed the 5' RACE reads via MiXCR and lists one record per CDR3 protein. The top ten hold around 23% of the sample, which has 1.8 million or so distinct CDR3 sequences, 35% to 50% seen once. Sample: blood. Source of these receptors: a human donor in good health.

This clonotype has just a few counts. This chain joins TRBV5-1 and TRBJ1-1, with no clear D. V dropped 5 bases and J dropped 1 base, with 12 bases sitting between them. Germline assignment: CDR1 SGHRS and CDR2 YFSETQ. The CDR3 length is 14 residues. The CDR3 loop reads CASSTTSQNTEAFF. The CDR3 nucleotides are TGCGCCAGCAGTACCACATCACAGAACACTGAAGCTTTCTTT.

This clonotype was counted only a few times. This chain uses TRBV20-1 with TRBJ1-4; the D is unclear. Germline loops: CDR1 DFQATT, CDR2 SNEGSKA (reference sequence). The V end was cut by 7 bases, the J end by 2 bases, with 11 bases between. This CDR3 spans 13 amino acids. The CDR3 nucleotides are TGCAGTGTCCTTCGACCTACTAATGAAAAACTGTTTTTT. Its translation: CSVLRPTNEKLFF.

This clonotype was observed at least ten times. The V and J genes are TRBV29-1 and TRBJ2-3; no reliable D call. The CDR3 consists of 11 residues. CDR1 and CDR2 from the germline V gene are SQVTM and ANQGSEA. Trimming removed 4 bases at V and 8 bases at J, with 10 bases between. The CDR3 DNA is TGCAGCGTTGGGGTTTTGAGTACGCAGTATTTT. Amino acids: CSVGVLSTQYF.

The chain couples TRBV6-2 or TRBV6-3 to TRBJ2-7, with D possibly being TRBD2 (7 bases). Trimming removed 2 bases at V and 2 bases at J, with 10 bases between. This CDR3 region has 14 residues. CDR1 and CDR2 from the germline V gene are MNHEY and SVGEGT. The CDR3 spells CASSYGGAAYEQYF. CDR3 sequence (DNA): TGTGCCAGCAGTTACGGGGGGGCGGCCTACGAGCAGTACTTC.

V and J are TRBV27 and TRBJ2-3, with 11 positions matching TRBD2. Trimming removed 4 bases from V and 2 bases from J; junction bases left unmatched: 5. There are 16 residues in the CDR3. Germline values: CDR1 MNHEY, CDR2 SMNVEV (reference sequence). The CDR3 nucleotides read TGTGCCAGCAGTTATAGCGGGGGGGAATTCACAGATACGCAGTATTTT. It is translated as CASSYSGGEFTDTQYF.